This T cell receptor (beta chain) stems from a study of blood T cell repertoires in COVID-19. V was clipped by 2 bases and J by 10 bases, with 22 bases between them. In germline, CDR1 is SGDLS, CDR2 YYNGEE. This CDR3 comprises 17 residues. Assay used: immunoSEQ multiplex PCR; TCRdb lists only in-frame clones, some missing. Of approximately 260,000 clones listed, roughly 81% are singletons. This chain uses TRBV9 with TRBJ1-6; possibly TRBD1 for D (6 bases). The sample consisted of PBMCs or T cells enriched from blood (not recorded which). The TCR was taken from a woman in her fifties or sixties who had been exposed to COVID-19. The CDR3 DNA sequence: TGTGCCAGCAGCGTGGGGGACACTGGGGGATCGGGGTCACCCCTCCACTTT. It is translated as CASSVGDTGGSGSPLHF.